The present TCR beta chain was sequenced within a study of blood T cell repertoires in COVID-19. Across the study: From the United States, Italy and Spain came samples of acute and convalescent COVID-19. PBMCs, B-cell-depleted T cells, or T cells provided the cDNA or gDNA that made up the material.

Patients from Seattle were sampled longitudinally, starting during active infection. This CDR3 is 16 amino acids long. Germline V lookup: CDR1 SGHDN, CDR2 FVKESK. Trimming stripped 4 bases from V and 2 bases from J, with 12 bases between. Profiling relied on immunoSEQ multiplex PCR, and the TCRdb table lists in-frame clones only, not all of them. The sample records around 100,000 clones, about 74% being singletons. In this sample, this clone turned up a few times. Sequences were obtained from peripheral blood. This TCR derives from a man in his 70s with COVID-19, enrolled during active disease. The chain recombines TRBV14 with TRBJ2-6; tentatively, D is TRBD2 (6 bases). The CDR3 is CASSPRTGAGANVLTF. DNA for the CDR3: TGTGCCAGCAGCCCACGGACGGGAGCTGGGGCCAACGTCCTGACTTTC.